This T cell receptor (beta chain) is drawn from a study of fetal regulatory T cell absence and autoimmunity. The wider study: Without clinical diabetes, IPEX patients showed exocrine pancreas autoimmunity.

This was a survey-level run. TCRdb's copy holds only in-frame clones and misses some; the assay was immunoSEQ multiplex PCR. The data contain 85,000 to 100,000 clones, 72% of them singletons. The V gene lost 0 bases and the J gene lost 4 bases, with 7 bases spanning the gap. The germline V gene has CDR1 MNHEY and CDR2 SVGAGI. The CDR3 loop spans 14 amino acids. About this clone itself: No antigen is known for it.

Findings and limits, study-wide: Compared with cord blood, pancreas showed oligoclonal TCR enrichment, some clones over 95-fold.

The sample consisted of pancreas tissue. The receptor was isolated from a male donor with IPEX syndrome. This sequence joins TRBV6-5 and TRBJ2-1; D possibly corresponds to TRBD2 (5 bases). The CDR3 loop is CASSYSTKYNEQFF. CDR3 coding DNA: TGTGCCAGCAGTTACTCGACTAAATACAATGAGCAGTTCTTC.